The clone carrying this T cell receptor beta chain was seen many times. Its specificity is not known. Beta-chain TCR CDR3 regions were amplified from RNA transcripts. An opening RT-PCR round employed HTBI primers and preceded a second-round multiplex PCR. MiXCR, run by TCRdb on the multiplex PCR reads, gives a single entry per CDR3 protein. Here the sample spans about 370,000 distinct CDR3 sequences, roughly 17% being singletons. The ends lost 2 bases at V and 10 bases at J; junction bases unmatched: 21. Germline lookup yields CDR1 MGHDK and CDR2 SYGVNS. The CDR3 has 18 amino acids. The data were obtained in a study of Graves' ophthalmopathy and Graves' hyperthyroidism. Study-wide results and limits: Thyroid clonotypes that were expanded above 0.001 frequency mostly also appeared in blood.

Over 18 months of follow-up, stable hyperthyroidism required that no ophthalmopathy appear. Hyperthyroidism patients, aged 18 to 65, were newly diagnosed, under 2 months' duration. The chain employs TRBV25-1 and TRBJ2-5, with 8 bases identical to TRBD1. This receptor was taken from an adult woman with stable Graves' hyperthyroidism. Sequenced: peripheral blood. This chain's CDR3 is CASSEPSSRRDRPQNQYF. The CDR3 nucleotides read TGTGCCAGCAGTGAACCTTCGTCGCGTCGGGACAGGCCACAAAACCAGTACTTC.